The rows below give T cell receptor beta chains drawn from one sample of a study of cytomegalovirus exposure and HLA in healthy donors. The method was immunoSEQ multiplex PCR; TCRdb's version includes in-frame clones alone and lacks a portion of them. Here the sample spans 69,000 or so clones, about 73% being singletons. Sequenced material: PBMCs. The receptors stem from a woman aged 60-75 years in good health and CMV-seropositive. The CDR3 runs from the conserved cysteine through the conserved F or W. The order of the fields is V gene, clone size, D gene, J gene, CDR3 DNA, CDR3 protein. D genes are given only for firm matches. The size field is filled for only some rows; it gives once, few, many or a size class.

v_gene: TRBV11-2; abundance: -; d_gene: -; j_gene: TRBJ2-6; CDR3nt: TGTGCCAGCAGCCACTTCCCAGGGAACCCTGGGGCCAACGTCCTGACTTTC; CDR3aa: CASSHFPGNPGANVLTF
v_gene: TRBV14; abundance: few; d_gene: -; j_gene: TRBJ1-1; CDR3nt: TGTGCCAGCAGCCAAGGGTTCGGTGGGGGAGGAAACACTGAAGCTTTCTTT; CDR3aa: CASSQGFGGGGNTEAFF
v_gene: TRBV25-1; abundance: few; d_gene: TRBD1; j_gene: TRBJ1-1; CDR3nt: TGTGCCAGCAGAGACAGGGGGCCGAACACTGAAGCTTTCTTT; CDR3aa: CASRDRGPNTEAFF
v_gene: TRBV7-2; abundance: -; d_gene: -; j_gene: TRBJ1-4; CDR3nt: TGTGCCAGCAGCTACGGGAGCGCTCGAAATGAAAAACTGTTTTTT; CDR3aa: CASSYGSARNEKLFF
v_gene: TRBV5-1; abundance: -; d_gene: TRBD1; j_gene: TRBJ2-5; CDR3nt: TGCGCCAGCAGGAACCCAGGGGGCGCAGGAGAGACCCAGTACTTC; CDR3aa: CASRNPGGAGETQYF
v_gene: TRBV2; abundance: few; d_gene: TRBD1; j_gene: TRBJ1-1; CDR3nt: TGTGCCAGCAGTGAAATCTCCGGGACAGGGGCAATAGTAGCTTTCTTT; CDR3aa: CASSEISGTGAIVAFF
v_gene: TRBV9; abundance: -; d_gene: TRBD1; j_gene: TRBJ2-1; CDR3nt: TGTGCCAGCAGCGTAAGAGCGGGACAGGGTCTCCATGAGCAGTTCTTC; CDR3aa: CASSVRAGQGLHEQFF
v_gene: TRBV30; abundance: -; d_gene: -; j_gene: TRBJ1-6; CDR3nt: TGTGCCTGGAGCCTAGAGGCGGGTTCACCCCTCCACTTT; CDR3aa: CAWSLEAGSPLHF
v_gene: TRBV4-1; abundance: -; d_gene: TRBD1; j_gene: TRBJ1-5; CDR3nt: TGCGCCAGCAGCCCCCAGCAGGGGGTGGAATCCCAGCATTTT; CDR3aa: CASSPQQGVESQHF
v_gene: TRBV7-2; abundance: -; d_gene: -; j_gene: TRBJ1-3; CDR3nt: TGTGCCAGCATGTCAGGAAACACCATATATTTT; CDR3aa: CASMSGNTIYF
v_gene: TRBV12-2; abundance: -; d_gene: -; j_gene: TRBJ1-2; CDR3nt: TGTGCAAGTCGCGAAAAGGGCAGGGGAATTAACTATGGCTACACCTTC; CDR3aa: CASREKGRGINYGYTF
v_gene: TRBV5-1; abundance: -; d_gene: TRBD1; j_gene: TRBJ2-2; CDR3nt: TGCGCCAGCAGCTTAGACAGGGCGTACACCGGGGAGCTGTTTTTT; CDR3aa: CASSLDRAYTGELFF
v_gene: TRBV29-1; abundance: -; d_gene: TRBD2; j_gene: TRBJ2-4; CDR3nt: TGCAGCGTTGAAGTCGGGGGGGCCAAAAACATTCAGTACTTC; CDR3aa: CSVEVGGAKNIQYF
v_gene: TRBV5-5; abundance: -; d_gene: -; j_gene: TRBJ2-7; CDR3nt: TGTGCCAGCAGCTTGACAGGGAGCTCCTACGAGCAGTACTTC; CDR3aa: CASSLTGSSYEQYF
v_gene: TRBV6-5; abundance: few; d_gene: -; j_gene: TRBJ1-2; CDR3nt: TGTGCCAGCAGTTACGTGGGGGCCCCTGGCTTCACCTTC; CDR3aa: CASSYVGAPGFTF
v_gene: TRBV6-1; abundance: -; d_gene: -; j_gene: TRBJ1-4; CDR3nt: TGTGCCAGCAGTGCCACAGTTGGGGGGGCGACACCAACTAATGAAAAACTGTTTTTT; CDR3aa: CASSATVGGATPTNEKLFF
v_gene: TRBV7-9; abundance: -; d_gene: -; j_gene: TRBJ1-1; CDR3nt: TGTGCCAGCAGCCAAACAGGGCTTGTAGTACGCATGAACACTGAAGCTTTCTTT; CDR3aa: CASSQTGLVVRMNTEAFF
v_gene: TRBV6-1; abundance: few; d_gene: -; j_gene: TRBJ2-3; CDR3nt: TGTGCCAGCAGCGAACCGGGATATACGCAGTATTTT; CDR3aa: CASSEPGYTQYF
v_gene: TRBV27; abundance: -; d_gene: -; j_gene: TRBJ1-5; CDR3nt: TGTGCCAGCCGACTCGGTATCGATAGCAATCAGCCCCAGCATTTT; CDR3aa: CASRLGIDSNQPQHF
v_gene: TRBV5-1; abundance: -; d_gene: TRBD1; j_gene: TRBJ1-4; CDR3nt: TGCGCCAGCAGCCCGGGACAGGGGGTTGAAAAACTGTTTTTT; CDR3aa: CASSPGQGVEKLFF
v_gene: TRBV5-4; abundance: -; d_gene: -; j_gene: TRBJ1-1; CDR3nt: TGTGCCAGCACCGGGACTCTTTTGGACACTGAAGCTTTCTTT; CDR3aa: CASTGTLLDTEAFF
v_gene: TRBV28; abundance: -; d_gene: TRBD1; j_gene: TRBJ1-2; CDR3nt: TGTGCCAGCAGTTTAAGGGGACAGGGGGCGGATGGCTACACCTTC; CDR3aa: CASSLRGQGADGYTF
v_gene: TRBV9; abundance: -; d_gene: TRBD2; j_gene: TRBJ2-3; CDR3nt: TGTGCCAGCAGCGATATCCGACTAGCGGGGGGGCTCGGCACAGATACGCAGTATTTT; CDR3aa: CASSDIRLAGGLGTDTQYF
v_gene: TRBV5-1; abundance: few; d_gene: TRBD1; j_gene: TRBJ1-2; CDR3nt: TGCGCCAGCAGCTCCTCTACAGGGGGCGCGGCTGGCTACACCTTC; CDR3aa: CASSSSTGGAAGYTF
v_gene: TRBV28; abundance: -; d_gene: -; j_gene: TRBJ1-2; CDR3nt: TGTGCCACCCGAGCCGTCAACTATGGCTACACCTTC; CDR3aa: CATRAVNYGYTF
v_gene: TRBV9; abundance: -; d_gene: TRBD1; j_gene: TRBJ1-4; CDR3nt: TGTGCCAGCAGCGGGACAGGGAAAGGACTGTTTTTT; CDR3aa: CASSGTGKGLFF
v_gene: TRBV6-5; abundance: -; d_gene: -; j_gene: TRBJ1-6; CDR3nt: TGTGCCAGCAGTTACGTCCCACGGGGAGTTAATTCACCCCTCCACTTT; CDR3aa: CASSYVPRGVNSPLHF
v_gene: TRBV5-1; abundance: -; d_gene: TRBD1; j_gene: TRBJ2-3; CDR3nt: TGCGCCAGCAGCTCCTCAGGACAGGGAGGCACAGATACGCAGTATTTT; CDR3aa: CASSSSGQGGTDTQYF
v_gene: TRBV11-2; abundance: -; d_gene: TRBD2; j_gene: TRBJ2-5; CDR3nt: TGTGCCAGCAGCCCCCGGACTAGCGGGGGGGCCCCTGAGACCCAGTACTTC; CDR3aa: CASSPRTSGGAPETQYF
v_gene: TRBV4-2; abundance: -; d_gene: -; j_gene: TRBJ2-5; CDR3nt: TGTGCCAGCAGTCCACAGGGGGGGGAGACCCAGTACTTC; CDR3aa: CASSPQGGETQYF
v_gene: TRBV18; abundance: -; d_gene: TRBD1; j_gene: TRBJ1-2; CDR3nt: TGTGCCAGCTCACCTCGGGACAGTAACTATGGCTACACCTTC; CDR3aa: CASSPRDSNYGYTF
v_gene: TRBV5-1; abundance: -; d_gene: TRBD2; j_gene: TRBJ2-2; CDR3nt: TGCGCCAGCAGCTTAAGGACTAGCGGGGGCACCGGGGAGCTGTTTTTT; CDR3aa: CASSLRTSGGTGELFF
v_gene: TRBV5-4; abundance: -; d_gene: TRBD2; j_gene: TRBJ2-7; CDR3nt: TGTGCCAGCAGCTTGCTTGCGGGGGGGCTTCACGAGCAGTACTTC; CDR3aa: CASSLLAGGLHEQYF
v_gene: TRBV12-5; abundance: -; d_gene: -; j_gene: TRBJ1-1; CDR3nt: TGTGCTAGTGGTTTGCCACAGACAGAAGCTTTCTTT; CDR3aa: CASGLPQTEAFF
v_gene: TRBV5-1; abundance: -; d_gene: -; j_gene: TRBJ2-1; CDR3nt: TGCGCCAGCAGCTTGGGGGCAGCTAATTACAATGAGCAGTTCTTC; CDR3aa: CASSLGAANYNEQFF
v_gene: TRBV9; abundance: few; d_gene: TRBD1; j_gene: TRBJ1-5; CDR3nt: TGTGCCAGCAGCCATTATCGACGGGACAGCAACAATCAGCCCCAGCATTTT; CDR3aa: CASSHYRRDSNNQPQHF
v_gene: TRBV18; abundance: few; d_gene: TRBD1; j_gene: TRBJ1-1; CDR3nt: TGTGCCAGCTCCCCTGACAGGGTGAACACTGAAGCTTTCTTT; CDR3aa: CASSPDRVNTEAFF
v_gene: TRBV27; abundance: once; d_gene: -; j_gene: TRBJ1-1; CDR3nt: TGTGCCAGCAGTTTATCGCCGGGCGCGGGCACTGAAGCTTTCTTT; CDR3aa: CASSLSPGAGTEAFF
v_gene: TRBV25-1; abundance: -; d_gene: -; j_gene: TRBJ1-5; CDR3nt: TGTGCCAGCAGTGAGGATGGAGGGAACTATCAGCCCCAGCATTTT; CDR3aa: CASSEDGGNYQPQHF
v_gene: TRBV30; abundance: -; d_gene: TRBD2; j_gene: TRBJ2-3; CDR3nt: TGTGCCTGGACCGGGACTAGTATCGGCACAGATACGCAGTATTTT; CDR3aa: CAWTGTSIGTDTQYF
v_gene: TRBV4-1; abundance: -; d_gene: -; j_gene: TRBJ1-2; CDR3nt: TGCGCCAGCAGCCAAAAGACGGCCGGAGTCTATGGCTACACCTTC; CDR3aa: CASSQKTAGVYGYTF